Below are 31 T cell receptor beta chains sequenced from a single sample in a study of radiation and T cells in renal cell carcinoma. Generated by immunoSEQ multiplex PCR, the TCRdb table keeps only in-frame clones and is missing some. Among about 150,000 clones, around 90% were seen once, and the ten largest hold around 4%. Stated time point: baseline pretreatment blood. Treatment: 15 Gy SBRT to primary tumor, nephrectomy 4 weeks later. The sample was blood, taken from a patient whose treatment included radiotherapy and nephrectomy. The source of these receptors is a woman in her 70s with renal cell carcinoma.

The V call is TRBV27, the J call TRBJ2-2; D may be TRBD2 (6 bases). Trimming removed 2 bases from V and 6 bases from J, with 10 bases in between. The germline V gene has CDR1 MNHEY and CDR2 SMNVEV (reference sequence). The CDR3 length is 14 residues. The DNA of the CDR3 is TGTGCCAGCAGTTTAGACCCGGGGGCCGGGGAGCTGTTTTTT. The encoded protein is CASSLDPGAGELFF.

CDR3 sequence: CAIQPPRSPYGYTF. CDR3 in DNA: TGTGCCATCCAACCCCCACGGAGCCCCTATGGCTACACCTTC. This chain links TRBV28 with TRBJ1-2; D ambiguous. The CDR3 runs to 14 residues. Germline V lookup: CDR1 MDHEN, CDR2 SYDVKM. The germline V and J ends were trimmed by 10 bases and 4 bases, with 19 bases remaining between them.

V gene TRBV6-1 combines with J gene TRBJ1-3; unclear D gene. Per the germline V gene, CDR1 is MNHNS and CDR2 is SASEGT. The CDR3 runs 13 residues. Trimming removed 2 bases from V and 7 bases from J, with 9 bases in between. The CDR3 region is CASSERVINTIYF. The CDR3 DNA is TGTGCCAGCAGTGAAAGGGTGATCAACACCATATATTTT.

The CDR3 region is CASSSSRQGLWETQYF. CDR3 nucleotide sequence: TGTGCCAGCAGCTCAAGCAGACAGGGTCTATGGGAGACCCAGTACTTC. J is TRBJ2-5 and V is TRBV7-9; 7 bases are a match to TRBD1. This CDR3 has 16 amino acids. The germline gives CDR1 SEHNR, CDR2 FQNEAQ (reference sequence). The ends lost 4 bases at V and 5 bases at J; junction bases unmatched: 13.

The gene calls are TRBV23-1 and TRBJ1-2; TRBD1 aligns across 7 bases. TRBV23-1 is assigned to the ORF class and has an uncertain function. This CDR3 has 18 amino acids. V lost 4 bases and J lost 8; bases outside the gene matches: 22. CDR3 DNA: TGCGCCAGCAGTCGCAAACCGATGCTCGGGACAGTGGGGAAAGGCTACACCTTC. This sequence encodes CASSRKPMLGTVGKGYTF.

The chain couples TRBV28 to TRBJ2-1, with TRBD1 matching 8 bases. The V gene's germline CDR1 is MDHEN and CDR2 SYDVKM. The CDR3 runs to 14 residues. With V trimmed by 3 bases and J by 4 bases, 2 bases remained unmatched. This chain's CDR3 is CASSFQGAYNEQFF. The CDR3 coding sequence is TGTGCCAGCAGTTTCCAGGGGGCTTACAATGAGCAGTTCTTC.

The chain uses TRBV2 and TRBJ1-4; 10 nucleotides align to TRBD1. Germline CDR1 is SNHLY and CDR2 is FYNNEI. This CDR3 is built from 15 residues. The V and J ends lost 5 bases and 2 bases, in that order; junction bases with no gene match: 2. For the CDR3, the DNA is TGTGCCAGCAGTCGACAGGGGGCTACTAATGAAAAACTGTTTTTT. Encoded protein: CASSRQGATNEKLFF.

The rearrangement uses TRBV4-3 and TRBJ2-7, with 7 bases fitting TRBD1. CDR1 and CDR2 (germline): LGHNA, YSLEER. The CDR3 covers 15 residues. V was clipped by 3 bases and J by 0 bases; unmatched bases: 5. Written as DNA, the CDR3 is TGCGCCAGCAGCCAGACTTGGGACAGCTCCTACGAGCAGTACTTC. It specifies CASSQTWDSSYEQYF.

The rearrangement uses TRBV6-1 and TRBJ2-3; 9 bases match TRBD2. Germline V gene sequence: CDR1 MNHNS, CDR2 SASEGT. This CDR3 comprises 14 residues. Trimming took 3 bases from V and 5 from J; bases not matched to a gene: 3. In DNA form, the CDR3 reads TGTGCCAGCAGTGAGCGGGGGGGCCTAGATACGCAGTATTTT. As protein: CASSERGGLDTQYF.

The chain links TRBV9 to TRBJ2-3; 9 nucleotides line up with TRBD2. The junction had 4 bases not matched to a gene; V was cut back by 0 bases and J by 5 bases. CDR1 and CDR2 from the germline V gene are SGDLS and YYNGEE. The CDR3 is 15 amino acids. As DNA, the CDR3 is TGTGCCAGCAGCGTAGATGCGGGGGGGGTAGATACGCAGTATTTT. This translates into CASSVDAGGVDTQYF.

Of note for this clone: Other nucleotide sequences from this sample produce the same CDR3. V is TRBV9 and J is TRBJ1-1; weak D call: TRBD1 (6 bases). Trimming cost V 1 base and J 3 bases, with 7 bases left between them. Germline loops: CDR1 SGDLS, CDR2 YYNGEE. This CDR3 region has 13 residues. As DNA, the CDR3 is TGTGCCAGCAGCGTAAGGACAGACACTGAAGCTTTCTTT. Translating gives CASSVRTDTEAFF.

The V and J genes are TRBV7-2 and TRBJ2-1; D not resolved. Trimming shortened V by 4 bases and J by 8 bases, and 6 bases separated the two germline ends. Germline V gene data show CDR1 as SGHTA and CDR2 as FQGNSA. CDR3 size: 11 residues. The CDR3 protein is CASSSEHEQFF. The CDR3 DNA reads as TGTGCCAGCAGCTCCGAACATGAGCAGTTCTTC.

On this clone: One end of the junction does not line up with germline, which may come from a read error. The chain employs TRBV7-7 and TRBJ2-2, with TRBD1 matching over 9 bases. Germline V gene lookup returns CDR1 SSHAT and CDR2 FNYEAQ (reference sequence). This CDR3 is built from 17 residues. CDR3 nucleotide sequence: TGTGCTAGCAGCGCAGGGGAGGGACAGGGGAACACCGGGGAGCTGTTTTTT. Translated: CASSAGEGQGNTGELFF.

In the case of this clone: Other DNA sequences within the sample encode an identical CDR3. The chain has TRBV6-5 and TRBJ2-7, with 10 bases lining up with TRBD1. V was clipped by 4 bases and J by 0 bases; unmatched bases: 3. The germline V gene encodes CDR1 MNHEY and CDR2 SVGAGI. The CDR3 loop spans 15 amino acids. This CDR3 is CASSFRDRGSYEQYF. As DNA, the CDR3 is TGTGCCAGCAGTTTCCGGGACAGGGGCTCCTACGAGCAGTACTTC.

The chain links TRBV5-1 to TRBJ2-3; D is unresolved. This CDR3 contains 16 residues. The V gene's germline CDR1 is SGHRS and CDR2 YFSETQ. The V and J ends lost 4 bases and 2 bases respectively, with 17 bases between them. The chain's CDR3 is CASSRQDVGFTDTQYF. The CDR3 nucleotides are TGCGCCAGCAGCAGGCAGGATGTTGGCTTCACAGATACGCAGTATTTT. The full variable domain, rest sourced from reference TRBV5-1 and TRBJ2-3, is KAGVTQTPRYLIKTRGQQVTLSCSPISGHRSVSWYQQTPGQGLQFLFEYFSETQRNKGNFPGRFSGRQFSNSRSEMNVSTLELGDSALYLCASSRQDVGFTDTQYFGPGTRLTVL.

The chain is built from TRBV6-5 and TRBJ1-4, with TRBD1 as a possible D gene (5 bases). Trimming shortened V by 2 bases and J by 8 bases, and 15 bases separated the two germline ends. Germline CDR1 reads MNHEY; CDR2 reads SVGAGI. This CDR3 is 15 amino acids long. CDR3 protein: CASSYGGGGEEKLFF. The CDR3 bases are TGTGCCAGCAGTTACGGGGGGGGTGGAGAGGAAAAACTGTTTTTT.

The chain uses TRBV19 and TRBJ1-5; D may be TRBD1 (5 bases). Germline loops: CDR1 LNHDA, CDR2 SQIVND (reference sequence). The CDR3 is made up of 13 amino acids. The V end lost 7 bases, the J end lost 5 bases, and 12 bases lay between the germline ends. The CDR3 reads CASTGRFDQPQHF. The CDR3 bases are TGTGCCAGTACGGGACGGTTCGATCAGCCCCAGCATTTT.

V and J are TRBV7-9 and TRBJ2-3, with 10 bases identical to TRBD2. V was pared by 7 bases and J by 3 bases, with 10 bases of the junction left unmatched. The CDR3 consists of 16 residues. The germline V gene encodes CDR1 SEHNR and CDR2 FQNEAQ (reference sequence). The CDR3 DNA reads as TGTGCCAGCACCAAAGGGCCAGCGGGGGGGACAGATACGCAGTATTTT. This encodes CASTKGPAGGTDTQYF.

J is TRBJ1-2 and V is TRBV5-4; no firm D call. CDR1 and CDR2 from the germline V gene are SGHNT and YYREEE (reference sequence). The length of the CDR3 is 14 residues. V was shortened by 0 bases and J by 8 bases, with 14 bases between the two germline ends. The CDR3 DNA is TGTGCCAGCAGCTTGGCCACAGCCCCGGGCGGCTACACCTTC. It specifies CASSLATAPGGYTF. The full variable domain, in which reference TRBV5-4 and TRBJ1-2 provide the parts outside the CDR3, is ETGVTQSPTHLIKTRGQQVTLRCSSQSGHNTVSWYQQALGQGPQFIFQYYREEENGRGNFPPRFSGLQFPNYSSELNVNALELDDSALYLCASSLATAPGGYTFGSGTRLTVV.

V and J are TRBV28 and TRBJ2-7; D uncertain. Germline V gene data show CDR1 as MDHEN and CDR2 as SYDVKM. The CDR3 covers 12 residues. V lost 2 bases, J lost 3 bases, and 5 bases lay in between. The CDR3 DNA is TGTGCCAGCAGTTTAGGGCGCTACGAGCAGTACTTC. Its protein product is CASSLGRYEQYF.

V is TRBV6-1 and J is TRBJ2-3, with D hard to call. The CDR3 has 13 amino acids. CDR1 is MNHNS and CDR2 is SASEGT in the germline V gene. V was clipped by 5 bases and J by 1 base, with 7 bases between them. The CDR3 DNA reads TGTGCCAGCAGTTGGCAGGGCACAGATACGCAGTATTTT. Translating gives CASSWQGTDTQYF.

The chain employs TRBV4-3 and TRBJ2-3, with 10 bases identical to TRBD2. The CDR3 spans 16 residues. CDR1 and CDR2 (germline): LGHNA, YSLEER. After removal of 1 base from V and 2 bases from J, the junction contained 3 bases not matched to a gene. DNA for the CDR3: TGCGCCAGCAGCCAAGGGACTAGCGGATACACAGATACGCAGTATTTT. Its protein is CASSQGTSGYTDTQYF.

The chain recombines TRBV29-1 with TRBJ2-7; TRBD2 agrees at 8 bases. Germline CDR1 SQVTM, CDR2 ANQGSEA. Germline trimming cut 7 bases from V and 3 bases from J; bases unmatched to any gene: 8. The CDR3 runs to 13 residues. The DNA for the CDR3 is TGCAGCGCCCTTAGCGGGAATAACTACGAGCAGTACTTC. Residues: CSALSGNNYEQYF.

The chain carries TRBV7-5 and TRBJ1-6. TRBV7-5 is a pseudogene locus. The CDR3 has 16 residues. The CDR3 spells CARSLAWDHYNSPLHF. The CDR3 DNA sequence: TGTGCCAGAAGCTTAGCCTGGGACCACTATAATTCACCCCTCCACTTT.

This clone was seen only once. This sequence joins TRBV7-9 and TRBJ2-1, with D perhaps TRBD1 (6 bases). This CDR3 comprises 13 residues. V gave up 3 bases and J gave up 10 bases, with 13 bases separating them. CDR1 and CDR2 from the germline V gene are SEHNR and FQNEAQ (reference sequence). The CDR3 sequence: CASSFYLQGEQFF. Here the CDR3 DNA reads TGTGCCAGCAGCTTTTACTTGCAGGGGGAGCAGTTCTTC.

The chain couples TRBV29-1 to TRBJ2-1; a weak D match, TRBD2 (8 bases). The CDR3 is made up of 16 amino acids. The V end lost 6 bases, the J end lost 2 bases, and 20 bases lay between the germline ends. CDR1 and CDR2 (germline): SQVTM, ANQGSEA. CDR3 in amino acids: CSVPGGPGLAYNEQFF. The CDR3 DNA sequence: TGCAGCGTCCCAGGGGGACCGGGACTAGCCTACAATGAGCAGTTCTTC.

The gene calls are TRBV6-5 and TRBJ2-2; D is uncertain. The germline V and J ends were trimmed by 2 bases and 7 bases, with 17 bases remaining between them. Germline V lookup: CDR1 MNHEY, CDR2 SVGAGI. This CDR3 region has 16 residues. The CDR3 reads CASSYLTITRHGELFF. DNA of the CDR3: TGTGCCAGCAGTTACCTTACTATCACTCGACACGGGGAGCTGTTTTTT.

As concerns this clone: A junction end diverges from the germline sequence, so it may reflect a read error. The chain links TRBV7-7 to TRBJ2-5; D might be TRBD1 (5 bases). This CDR3 has 14 amino acids. CDR1 is SSHAT and CDR2 is FNYEAQ in the germline V gene (reference sequence). This CDR3 is CASSLRARGETQYF. CDR3 nucleotides: TGTGCTAGCAGCTTAAGAGCAAGGGGAGAGACCCAGTACTTC.

CDR3 coding DNA: TGTGCCAGCAGCTTAGGACAGGGGGCCTCTGATGAAAAACTGTTTTTT. Protein: CASSLGQGASDEKLFF. The chain links TRBV13 to TRBJ1-4, with 9 bases aligning to TRBD1. The germline CDR1 and CDR2 sequences are PRHDT and FYEKMQ (reference sequence). The CDR3 is 16 residues long. Trimming at V came to 0 bases and at J to 6 bases, leaving 5 bases not matched to a gene.

The gene calls are TRBV6-5 and TRBJ2-1, with 9 bases identical to TRBD2. The CDR3 contains 15 residues. Germline trimming cut 7 bases from V and 2 bases from J; bases unmatched to any gene: 6. From germline, CDR1 is MNHEY and CDR2 SVGAGI. In nucleotides, the CDR3 is TGTGCCAGCACGGGTAGCGGGGGCGCCTACAATGAGCAGTTCTTC. This encodes CASTGSGGAYNEQFF.

The sample holds one count of this clone. This rearrangement joins TRBV28 to TRBJ1-5; a weak D match, TRBD1 (5 bases). In germline, CDR1 is MDHEN, CDR2 SYDVKM. V lost 4 bases and J 2 bases, leaving 9 bases between the germline ends. This CDR3 comprises 14 residues. The CDR3, as DNA: TGTGCCAGCAGTTGGGTCAGGGGCAATCAGCCCCAGCATTTT. Translation gives CASSWVRGNQPQHF.